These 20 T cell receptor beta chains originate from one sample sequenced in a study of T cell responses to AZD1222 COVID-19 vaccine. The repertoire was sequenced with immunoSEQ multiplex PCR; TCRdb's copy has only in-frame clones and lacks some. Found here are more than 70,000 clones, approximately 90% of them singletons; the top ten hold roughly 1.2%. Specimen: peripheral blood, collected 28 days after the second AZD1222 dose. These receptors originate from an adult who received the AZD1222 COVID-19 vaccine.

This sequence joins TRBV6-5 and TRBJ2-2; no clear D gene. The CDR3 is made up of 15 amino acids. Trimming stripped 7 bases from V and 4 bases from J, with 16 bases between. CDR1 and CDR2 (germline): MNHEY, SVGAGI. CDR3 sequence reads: CASIPLGPGTGELFF. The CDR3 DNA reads TGTGCCAGCATACCCCTCGGACCGGGCACCGGGGAGCTGTTTTTT.

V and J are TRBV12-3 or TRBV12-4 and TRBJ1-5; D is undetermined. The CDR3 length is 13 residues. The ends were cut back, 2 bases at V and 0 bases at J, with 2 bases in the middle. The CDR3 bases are TGTGCCAGCAGTTTAACTAGCAATCAGCCCCAGCATTTT. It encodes CASSLTSNQPQHF.

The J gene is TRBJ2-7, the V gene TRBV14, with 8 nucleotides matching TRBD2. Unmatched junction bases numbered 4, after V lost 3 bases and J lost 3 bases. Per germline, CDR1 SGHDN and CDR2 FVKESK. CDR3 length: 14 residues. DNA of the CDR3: TGTGCCAGCAGCCACACCGGGACTAGCTACGAGCAGTACTTC. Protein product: CASSHTGTSYEQYF. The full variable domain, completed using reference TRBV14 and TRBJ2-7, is EAGVTQFPSHSVIEKGQTVTLRCDPISGHDNLYWYRRVMGKEIKFLLHFVKESKQDESGMPNNRFLAERTGGTYSTLKVQPAELEDSGVYFCASSHTGTSYEQYFGPGTRLTVT.

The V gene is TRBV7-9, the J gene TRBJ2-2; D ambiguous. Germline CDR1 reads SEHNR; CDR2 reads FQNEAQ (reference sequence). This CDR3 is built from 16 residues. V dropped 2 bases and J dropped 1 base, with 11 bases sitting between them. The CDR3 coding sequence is TGTGCCAGCAGCTTATTCCCCCGCCGGAACACCGGGGAGCTGTTTTTT. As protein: CASSLFPRRNTGELFF.

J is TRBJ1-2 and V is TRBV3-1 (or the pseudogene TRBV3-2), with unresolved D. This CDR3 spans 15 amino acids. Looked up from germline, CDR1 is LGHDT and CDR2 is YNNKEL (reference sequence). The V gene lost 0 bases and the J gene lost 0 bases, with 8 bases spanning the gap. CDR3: CASSQEGGANYGYTF. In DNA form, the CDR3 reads TGTGCCAGCAGCCAAGAGGGCGGAGCTAACTATGGCTACACCTTC.

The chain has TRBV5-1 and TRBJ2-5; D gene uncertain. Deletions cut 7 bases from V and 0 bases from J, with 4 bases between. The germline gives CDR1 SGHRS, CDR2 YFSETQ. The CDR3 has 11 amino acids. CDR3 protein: CASGNQETQYF. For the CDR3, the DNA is TGCGCCAGCGGAAACCAAGAGACCCAGTACTTC.

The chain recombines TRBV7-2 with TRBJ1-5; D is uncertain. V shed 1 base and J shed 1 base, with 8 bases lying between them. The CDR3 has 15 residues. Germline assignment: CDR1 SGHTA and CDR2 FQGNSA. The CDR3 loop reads CASSLETASNQPQHF. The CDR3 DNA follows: TGTGCCAGCAGCTTAGAGACGGCGAGCAATCAGCCCCAGCATTTT.

CDR3 nucleotide sequence: TGTGCCAGCAGTGAAGGGGAGCGCTATGGCTACACCTTC. It translates to CASSEGERYGYTF. This chain connects TRBV2 to TRBJ1-2; D is undetermined. The CDR3 length is 13 residues. V dropped 1 base and J dropped 4 bases, with 7 bases sitting between them. Germline V lookup: CDR1 SNHLY, CDR2 FYNNEI. Supplemented by reference TRBV2 and TRBJ1-2, the full variable domain reads EPEVTQTPSHQVTQMGQEVILRCVPISNHLYFYWYRQILGQKVEFLVSFYNNEISEKSEIFDDQFSVERPDGSNFTLKIRSTKLEDSAMYFCASSEGERYGYTFGSGTRLTVV.

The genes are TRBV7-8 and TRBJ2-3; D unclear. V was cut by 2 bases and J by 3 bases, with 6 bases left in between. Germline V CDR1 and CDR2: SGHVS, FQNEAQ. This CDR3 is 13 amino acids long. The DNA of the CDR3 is TGTGCCAGCAGCTTACCGCCAACAGATACGCAGTATTTT. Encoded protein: CASSLPPTDTQYF.

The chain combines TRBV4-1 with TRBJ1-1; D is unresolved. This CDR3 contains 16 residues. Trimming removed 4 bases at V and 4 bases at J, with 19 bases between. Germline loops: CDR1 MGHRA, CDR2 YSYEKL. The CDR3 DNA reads TGCGCCAGCAGCCTCCTGGAGGCAGTCGGGTCCACTGAAGCTTTCTTT. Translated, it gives CASSLLEAVGSTEAFF.

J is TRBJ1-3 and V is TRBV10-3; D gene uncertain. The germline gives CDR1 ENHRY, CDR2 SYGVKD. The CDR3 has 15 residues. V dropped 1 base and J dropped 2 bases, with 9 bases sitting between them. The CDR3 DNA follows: TGTGCCATCAGTGAGTACGCGGGCCCTGGAAACACCATATATTTT. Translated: CAISEYAGPGNTIYF.

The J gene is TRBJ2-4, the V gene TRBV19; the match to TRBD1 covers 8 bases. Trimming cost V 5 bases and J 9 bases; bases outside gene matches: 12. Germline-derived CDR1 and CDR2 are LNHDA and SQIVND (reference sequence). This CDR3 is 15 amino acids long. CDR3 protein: CASSLRTGFEGIQYF. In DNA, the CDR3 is TGTGCCAGTAGTTTACGGACAGGGTTTGAGGGCATTCAGTACTTC.

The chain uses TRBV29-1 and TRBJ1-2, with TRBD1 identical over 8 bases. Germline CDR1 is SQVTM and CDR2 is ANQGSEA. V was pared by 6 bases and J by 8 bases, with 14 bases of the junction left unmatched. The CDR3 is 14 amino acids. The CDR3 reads CSVESTGVAVGYTF. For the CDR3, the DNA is TGCAGCGTCGAGTCGACAGGGGTGGCGGTCGGCTACACCTTC.

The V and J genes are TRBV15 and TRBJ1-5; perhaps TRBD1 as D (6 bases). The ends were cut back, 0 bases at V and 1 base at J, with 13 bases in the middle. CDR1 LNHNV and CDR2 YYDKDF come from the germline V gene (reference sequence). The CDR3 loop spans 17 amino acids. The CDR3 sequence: CATSRDTYRDSNQPQHF. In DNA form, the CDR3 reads TGTGCCACCAGCAGAGATACTTACAGGGACAGCAATCAGCCCCAGCATTTT.

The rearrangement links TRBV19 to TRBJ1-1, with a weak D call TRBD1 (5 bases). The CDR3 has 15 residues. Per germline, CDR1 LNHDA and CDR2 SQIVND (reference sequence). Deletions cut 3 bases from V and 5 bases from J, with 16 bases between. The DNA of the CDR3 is TGTGCCAGTAGTATTCCCGGGGGAAGCCAAACTGAAGCTTTCTTT. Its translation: CASSIPGGSQTEAFF.

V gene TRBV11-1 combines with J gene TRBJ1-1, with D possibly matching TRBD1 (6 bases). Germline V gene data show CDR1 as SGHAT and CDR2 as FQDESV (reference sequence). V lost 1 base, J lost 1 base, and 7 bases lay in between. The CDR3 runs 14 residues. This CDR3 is CASSLVGGNTEAFF. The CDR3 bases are TGTGCCAGCAGCTTAGTAGGGGGGAACACTGAAGCTTTCTTT.

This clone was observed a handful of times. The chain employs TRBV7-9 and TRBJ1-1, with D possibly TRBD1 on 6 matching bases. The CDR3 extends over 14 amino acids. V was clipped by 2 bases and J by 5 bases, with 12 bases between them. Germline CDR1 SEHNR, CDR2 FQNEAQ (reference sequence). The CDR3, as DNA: TGTGCCAGCAGCTTACGACAGGTGGAGACTGAAGCTTTCTTT. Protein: CASSLRQVETEAFF.

CDR3 region: CARSLVVNTEAFF. The DNA of the CDR3 is TGTGCCAGAAGCTTAGTGGTGAACACTGAAGCTTTCTTT. This chain joins TRBV7-5 and TRBJ1-1. TRBV7-5 is a pseudogene. The CDR3 sequence is 13 residues long.

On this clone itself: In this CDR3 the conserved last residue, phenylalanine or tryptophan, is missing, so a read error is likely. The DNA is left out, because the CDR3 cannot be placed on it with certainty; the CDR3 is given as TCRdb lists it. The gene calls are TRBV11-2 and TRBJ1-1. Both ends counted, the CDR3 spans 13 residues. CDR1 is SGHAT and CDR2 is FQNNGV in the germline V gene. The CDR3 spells CASSLDLEGAGHI.

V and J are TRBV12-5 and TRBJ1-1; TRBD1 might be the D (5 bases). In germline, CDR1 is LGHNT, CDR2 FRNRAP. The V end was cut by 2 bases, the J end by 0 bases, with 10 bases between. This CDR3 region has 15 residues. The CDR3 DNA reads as TGTGCTAGTGGTTTGCCCTCGACAGTGAACACTGAAGCTTTCTTT. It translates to CASGLPSTVNTEAFF. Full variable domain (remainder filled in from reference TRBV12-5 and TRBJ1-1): DARVTQTPRHKVTEMGQEVTMRCQPILGHNTVFWYRQTMMQGLELLAYFRNRAPLDDSGMPKDRFSAEMPDATLATLKIQPSEPRDSAVYFCASGLPSTVNTEAFFGQGTRLTVV.